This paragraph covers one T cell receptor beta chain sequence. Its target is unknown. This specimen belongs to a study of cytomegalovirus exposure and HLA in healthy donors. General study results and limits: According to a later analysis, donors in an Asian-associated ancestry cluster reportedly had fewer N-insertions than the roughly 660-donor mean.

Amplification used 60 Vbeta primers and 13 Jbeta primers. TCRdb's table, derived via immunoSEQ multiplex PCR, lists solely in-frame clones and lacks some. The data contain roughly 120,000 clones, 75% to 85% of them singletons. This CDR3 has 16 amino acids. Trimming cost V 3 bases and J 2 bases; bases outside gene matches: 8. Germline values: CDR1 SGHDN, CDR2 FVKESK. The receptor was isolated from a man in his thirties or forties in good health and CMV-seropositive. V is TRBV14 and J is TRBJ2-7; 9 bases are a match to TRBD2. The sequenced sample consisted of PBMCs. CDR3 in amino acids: CASSHIWAGGTYEQYF. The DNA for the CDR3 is TGTGCCAGCAGCCATATCTGGGCGGGGGGGACCTACGAGCAGTACTTC.